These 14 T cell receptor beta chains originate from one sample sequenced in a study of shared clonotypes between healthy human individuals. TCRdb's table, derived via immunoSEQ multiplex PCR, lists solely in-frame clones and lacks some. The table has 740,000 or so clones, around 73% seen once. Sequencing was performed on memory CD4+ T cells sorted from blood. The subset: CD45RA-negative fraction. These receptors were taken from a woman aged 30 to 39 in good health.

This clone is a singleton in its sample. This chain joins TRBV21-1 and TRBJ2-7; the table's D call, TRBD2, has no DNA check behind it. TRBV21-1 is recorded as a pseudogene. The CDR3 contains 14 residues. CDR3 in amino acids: CASTRPSGTYEQYF. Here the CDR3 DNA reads TGTGCCAGCACTAGGCCTAGCGGGACCTACGAGCAGTACTTC.

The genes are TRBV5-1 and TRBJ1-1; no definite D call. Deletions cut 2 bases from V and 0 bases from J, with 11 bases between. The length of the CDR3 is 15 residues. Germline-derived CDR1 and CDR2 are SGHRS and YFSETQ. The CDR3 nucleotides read TGCGCCAGCAGCTTCTCCGGAGAAATGAACACTGAAGCTTTCTTT. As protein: CASSFSGEMNTEAFF.

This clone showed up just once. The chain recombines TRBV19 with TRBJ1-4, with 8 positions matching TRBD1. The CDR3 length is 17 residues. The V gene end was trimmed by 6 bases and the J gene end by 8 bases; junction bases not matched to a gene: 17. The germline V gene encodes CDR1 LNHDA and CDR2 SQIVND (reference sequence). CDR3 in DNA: TGTGCCAGTAGCCCGTATGTCCAGGGGGCGCGAGGGGAAAAACTGTTTTTT. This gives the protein CASSPYVQGARGEKLFF.

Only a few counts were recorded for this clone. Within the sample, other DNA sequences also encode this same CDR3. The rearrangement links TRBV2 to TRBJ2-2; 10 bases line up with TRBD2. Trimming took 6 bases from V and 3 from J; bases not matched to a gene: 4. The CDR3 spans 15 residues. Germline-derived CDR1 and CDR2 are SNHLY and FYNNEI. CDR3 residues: CASRLAGGDTGELFF. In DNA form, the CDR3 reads TGTGCCAGCAGATTAGCGGGAGGAGACACCGGGGAGCTGTTTTTT.

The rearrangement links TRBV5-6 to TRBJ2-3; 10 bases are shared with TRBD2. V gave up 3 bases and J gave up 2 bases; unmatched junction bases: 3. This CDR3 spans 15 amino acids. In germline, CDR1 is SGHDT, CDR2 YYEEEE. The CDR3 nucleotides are TGTGCCAGCAGCTGGGGGACTAGCGTCACAGATACGCAGTATTTT. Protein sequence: CASSWGTSVTDTQYF.

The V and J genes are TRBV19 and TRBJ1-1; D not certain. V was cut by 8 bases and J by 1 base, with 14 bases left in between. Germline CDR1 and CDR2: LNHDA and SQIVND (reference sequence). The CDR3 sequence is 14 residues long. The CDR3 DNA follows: TGTGCCAGTCGGATCCCTCGACAGAACACTGAAGCTTTCTTT. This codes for CASRIPRQNTEAFF.

The CDR3 sequence: CASSWGDRDLHEQYF. The CDR3 coding sequence is TGCGCCAGCAGCTGGGGGGATCGGGATCTACACGAGCAGTACTTC. The chain recombines TRBV5-1 with TRBJ2-7; D perhaps matches TRBD2 (6 bases). V lost 3 bases, J lost 5 bases, and 18 bases lay in between. This CDR3 spans 15 amino acids. Germline lookup yields CDR1 SGHRS and CDR2 YFSETQ.

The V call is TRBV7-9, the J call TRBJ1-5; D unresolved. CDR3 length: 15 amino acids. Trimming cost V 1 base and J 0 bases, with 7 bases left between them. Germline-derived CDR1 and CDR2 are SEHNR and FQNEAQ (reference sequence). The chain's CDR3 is CASSLGHNSNQPQHF. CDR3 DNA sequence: TGTGCCAGCAGCTTAGGACACAATAGCAATCAGCCCCAGCATTTT.

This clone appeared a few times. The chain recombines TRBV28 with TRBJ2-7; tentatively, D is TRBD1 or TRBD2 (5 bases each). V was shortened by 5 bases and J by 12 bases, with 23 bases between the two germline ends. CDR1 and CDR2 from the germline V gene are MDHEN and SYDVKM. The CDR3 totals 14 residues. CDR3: CASSTPTRDGLRYF. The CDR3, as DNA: TGTGCCAGCAGTACACCCACCCGGGACGGCCTCCGGTACTTC. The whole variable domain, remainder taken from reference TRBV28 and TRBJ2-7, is DVKVTQSSRYLVKRTGEKVFLECVQDMDHENMFWYRQDPGLGLRLIYFSYDVKMKEKGDIPEGYSVSREKKERFSLILESASTNQTSMYLCASSTPTRDGLRYFGPGTRLTVT.

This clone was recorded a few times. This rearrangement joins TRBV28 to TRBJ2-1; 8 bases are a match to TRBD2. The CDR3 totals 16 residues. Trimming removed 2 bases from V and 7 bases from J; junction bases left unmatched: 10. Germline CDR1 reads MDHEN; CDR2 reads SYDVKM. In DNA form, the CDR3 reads TGTGCCAGCAGTTTACTTGGTAGCGGGAAGTATAATGAGCAGTTCTTC. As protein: CASSLLGSGKYNEQFF.

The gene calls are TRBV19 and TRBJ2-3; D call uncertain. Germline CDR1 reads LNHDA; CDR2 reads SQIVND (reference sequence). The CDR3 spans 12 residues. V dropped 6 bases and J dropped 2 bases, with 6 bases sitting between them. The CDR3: CASSQNTDTQYF. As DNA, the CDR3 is TGTGCCAGTAGCCAAAACACAGATACGCAGTATTTT.

The CDR3 nucleotides read TGTGCCAGCAGCCCCGGCGTGCGGGACCCAGGGGAGACCCAGTACTTC. Its translation: CASSPGVRDPGETQYF. The chain links TRBV7-9 to TRBJ2-5; perhaps TRBD2 as D (6 bases). The CDR3 runs to 16 residues. Trimming pared 5 bases from V and 5 bases from J, leaving 21 bases between. CDR1 SEHNR and CDR2 FQNEAQ come from the germline V gene (reference sequence). The full variable domain, rest sourced from reference TRBV7-9 and TRBJ2-5, is DTGVSQNPRHKITKRGQNVTFRCDPISEHNRLYWYRQTLGQGPEFLTYFQNEAQLEKSRLLSDRFSAERPKGSFSTLEIQRTEQGDSAMYLCASSPGVRDPGETQYFGPGTRLLVL.

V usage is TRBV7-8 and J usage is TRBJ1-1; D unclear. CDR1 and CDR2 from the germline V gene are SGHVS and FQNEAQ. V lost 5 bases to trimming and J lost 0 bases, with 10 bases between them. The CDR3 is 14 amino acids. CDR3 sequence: CASSRSAVNTEAFF. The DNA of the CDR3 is TGTGCCAGCAGCCGAAGCGCGGTGAACACTGAAGCTTTCTTT.

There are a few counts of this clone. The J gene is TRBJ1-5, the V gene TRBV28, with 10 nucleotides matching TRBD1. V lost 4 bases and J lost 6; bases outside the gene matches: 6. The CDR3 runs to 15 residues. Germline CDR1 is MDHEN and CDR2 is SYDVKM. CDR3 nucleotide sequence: TGTGCCAGCAGTTCCGGGACAGGGGTAGCTCAGCCCCAGCATTTT. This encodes CASSSGTGVAQPQHF.